These 6 T cell receptor beta chains were all obtained from the same sample, sequenced in a study of regulatory T cells in long-lasting Graves disease. CDR3-region Arm-PCR and iRepertoire HTBI primers produced the TCR beta libraries. MiXCR was run by TCRdb on the multiplex PCR reads, yielding one entry per CDR3 protein. The repertoire includes a few hundred thousand distinct CDR3 sequences, 22% of them detected once, and around 13% sits in the top ten. Time point indicated: persistent/refractory GD, antithyroid drugs over 5 years with positive TRAb. TCR sequences were obtained from RNA taken from PBMCs. Material: peripheral blood mononuclear cells (PBMCs), obtained when the disease was refractory, from a patient treated with antithyroid drugs. The receptors were sampled from a female donor with Graves disease.

Worth noting for this clonotype: With only one base between it and a far larger clone, this is likely a read error. The chain is built from TRBV11-3 and TRBJ1-2; weak D call: TRBD1 (5 bases). The CDR3 loop spans 15 amino acids. CDR1 SGHNT and CDR2 YENEEA come from the germline V gene. V gave up 4 bases and J gave up 4 bases, with 16 bases separating them. The CDR3: CASSSPYGGSYGYTF. For the CDR3, the DNA is TGTGCCAGCAGCTCCCCTTATGGGGGATCCTATGGCTACACCTTC.

This clonotype was seen a handful of times. V gene TRBV20-1 combines with J gene TRBJ2-7, with 13 bases aligning to TRBD2. J gave up 0 bases and V 5 bases, and 7 bases lay outside the gene matches. The length of the CDR3 is 16 residues. CDR1 and CDR2 from the germline V gene are DFQATT and SNEGSKA (reference sequence). CDR3 loop: CSAGLAGVDPSYEQYF. CDR3 bases: TGCAGTGCTGGACTAGCGGGAGTCGATCCCTCCTACGAGCAGTACTTC.

This clonotype was detected once. The chain couples TRBV4-1 to TRBJ2-7, with D uncertain. CDR3 size: 14 residues. V was pared by 1 base and J by 9 bases, with 16 bases between. The germline V gene has CDR1 MGHRA and CDR2 YSYEKL. The CDR3: CASSQVLRKQWQYF. CDR3 bases: TGCGCCAGCAGCCAAGTACTCCGAAAACAGTGGCAGTACTTC.

This clonotype has more than one count but fewer than ten. The rearrangement links TRBV7-2 to TRBJ2-3; the D gene is possibly TRBD2 (5 bases). Deletions cut 3 bases from V and 4 bases from J, with 11 bases between. The CDR3 is made up of 14 amino acids. Germline assignment: CDR1 SGHTA and CDR2 FQGNSA. CDR3 sequence: CASSFQRRADTQYF. In DNA form, the CDR3 reads TGTGCCAGCAGCTTTCAAAGGCGGGCAGATACGCAGTATTTT.

This chain joins TRBV30 and TRBJ1-1; D is perhaps TRBD1 (5 bases). The V gene lost 5 bases and the J gene lost 1 base, with 11 bases spanning the gap. The CDR3 runs to 13 residues. Germline V lookup: CDR1 GTSNPN, CDR2 SVGIG (reference sequence). CDR3 sequence (DNA): TGTGCCTGGCGACTAGGACAGAACACTGAAGCTTTCTTT. Encoded protein: CAWRLGQNTEAFF. The variable domain in full, with the rest retrieved from reference TRBV30 and TRBJ1-1, is SQTIHQWPATLVQPVGSPLSLECTVEGTSNPNLYWYRQAAGRGLQLLFYSVGIGQISSEVPQNLSASRPQDRQFILSSKKLLLSDSGFYLCAWRLGQNTEAFFGQGTRLTVV.

This clonotype was counted many times. The gene calls are TRBV29-1 and TRBJ2-5; the match to TRBD2 covers 13 bases. Germline CDR1 is SQVTM and CDR2 is ANQGSEA. The CDR3 consists of 14 residues. V lost 7 bases to trimming and J lost 3 bases; unmatched junction nucleotides: 5. In DNA, the CDR3 is TGCAGCGCCCTCGGACTAGCGGGGGAAGAGACCCAGTACTTC. Residues: CSALGLAGEETQYF.